Listed below are T cell receptor beta chains from one sample, sequenced in a study of shared clonotypes between healthy human individuals. Clones were read by immunoSEQ multiplex PCR, and TCRdb kept only the in-frame ones, dropping some. The sample has some 2.4 million clones, under 95% seen once; the top ten hold 0.36%. The sample taken for sequencing was naive CD4+ T cells from PBMCs. The receptors were sampled from a man between 18 and 35 years old in good health. Some clones in this sample may be carry-over from other donors' samples. The conserved cysteine and the conserved F or W are not part of the CDR3 here. Each record gives: V gene, J gene, clone size, CDR3 protein. Expanded clones are given a class, and other clones once, few, many or no size at all.

V: TRBV7-2
J: TRBJ2-5
size: NA
CDR3: ASSQGGRETQY

V: TRBV13
J: TRBJ1-4
size: NA
CDR3: ASSLERTGEGEKLF

V: TRBV11-2
J: TRBJ2-7
size: NA
CDR3: ASSFPLLDYEQY

V: TRBV9
J: TRBJ1-2
size: NA
CDR3: ASSSTPNYGYT

V: TRBV7-3
J: TRBJ2-7
size: NA
CDR3: ASSTDARSSYEQY

V: TRBV25-1
J: TRBJ1-3
size: once
CDR3: ASSDPGNSGNTIY

V: TRBV5-5
J: TRBJ2-1
size: NA
CDR3: ASSFRDQLYNEQF

V: TRBV2
J: TRBJ2-1
size: NA
CDR3: ASYLSPSRGDSF

V: TRBV5-1
J: TRBJ1-3
size: NA
CDR3: ASSFNGHPSGNTIY

V: TRBV30
J: TRBJ1-5
size: NA
CDR3: AWSYGMNQPQH

V: TRBV19
J: TRBJ2-1
size: NA
CDR3: ASSRILQFSRSSYNEQF

V: TRBV14
J: TRBJ1-1
size: NA
CDR3: ASSQEVTGGMYTEAF

V: TRBV7-3
J: TRBJ2-1
size: NA
CDR3: ASSSGLAAF

V: TRBV29-1
J: TRBJ2-3
size: NA
CDR3: SHTGGSFTDTQY

V: TRBV4-1
J: TRBJ2-7
size: NA
CDR3: ASSSWGRDSKPEQY

V: TRBV28
J: TRBJ2-1
size: NA
CDR3: ASSLSGGRYNEQF

V: TRBV4-1
J: TRBJ2-4
size: once
CDR3: ASSQEVGAPKNIQY

V: TRBV10-3
J: TRBJ2-1
size: NA
CDR3: ATGPGAQGLNEQF

V: TRBV9
J: TRBJ2-7
size: NA
CDR3: ASSVTDSYEQY

V: TRBV7-7
J: TRBJ2-3
size: NA
CDR3: ASSTGFADTQY

V: TRBV18
J: TRBJ2-7
size: once
CDR3: ASSQGPDEQY

V: TRBV27
J: TRBJ2-2
size: NA
CDR3: ASKAGVNVGEPF

V: TRBV4-3
J: TRBJ2-1
size: NA
CDR3: ASSHLGAQGRNEQF

V: TRBV28
J: TRBJ2-7
size: NA
CDR3: ASSPPAGTGSSYEQY

V: TRBV10-1
J: TRBJ2-1
size: NA
CDR3: ASSEGRERWINEQF

V: TRBV18
J: TRBJ2-7
size: NA
CDR3: ASSPPKGQTSEQY

V: TRBV11-2
J: TRBJ2-1
size: NA
CDR3: ASSPGGWGGLWNEQF

V: TRBV27
J: TRBJ2-1
size: NA
CDR3: ASSSGGFHNEQF

V: TRBV5-1
J: TRBJ1-3
size: NA
CDR3: ASSLGPGTGNTIY

V: TRBV5-1
J: TRBJ2-6
size: once
CDR3: ASSRTGAGANVLT

V: TRBV7-9
J: TRBJ1-3
size: NA
CDR3: ASSPLNSGNTIY

V: TRBV6-1
J: TRBJ1-2
size: NA
CDR3: ASIAGVVDGYT

V: TRBV4-1
J: TRBJ1-1
size: NA
CDR3: ASSQVGPSPEAF

V: TRBV29-1
J: TRBJ1-1
size: NA
CDR3: SVESEDVGAF

V: TRBV28
J: TRBJ2-4
size: once
CDR3: ASSFAEIAKNIQY

V: TRBV2
J: TRBJ2-1
size: NA
CDR3: ASSLAGGYDNEQF

V: TRBV11-3
J: TRBJ2-5
size: once
CDR3: ASSYQDSETQY

V: TRBV7-3
J: TRBJ2-1
size: NA
CDR3: ASSPQSSYNEQF

V: TRBV5-6
J: TRBJ2-5
size: NA
CDR3: ASSLASRNQETQY

V: TRBV27
J: TRBJ1-4
size: few
CDR3: ASTQGELF

V: TRBV5-1
J: TRBJ1-1
size: NA
CDR3: ASSFRTGKNTEAF

V: TRBV7-2
J: TRBJ1-2
size: NA
CDR3: ASSIGTGSYGYT

V: TRBV15
J: TRBJ2-3
size: NA
CDR3: ATSRGGAERDTQY

V: TRBV28
J: TRBJ1-4
size: NA
CDR3: ASSAVPGWREKLF

V: TRBV4-3
J: TRBJ1-1
size: NA
CDR3: ASSLQTVSNTEAF

V: TRBV7-2
J: TRBJ2-7
size: NA
CDR3: ASSAVWTSEEQY

V: TRBV25-1
J: TRBJ2-3
size: NA
CDR3: ASSPGTSADTQY

V: TRBV28
J: TRBJ1-4
size: NA
CDR3: ASSLSGTEKLF

V: TRBV5-4
J: TRBJ2-1
size: NA
CDR3: ASSNFGTTSYNEQF

V: TRBV9
J: TRBJ1-1
size: NA
CDR3: ASTLSGEGTEAF

V: TRBV18
J: TRBJ2-3
size: NA
CDR3: ASSPRLVIGDTQY

V: TRBV7-3
J: TRBJ2-5
size: NA
CDR3: ASSSTGTGAETQY

V: TRBV19
J: TRBJ1-5
size: NA
CDR3: ASSIPQGAQGNQPQH

V: TRBV5-4
J: TRBJ1-3
size: NA
CDR3: ASSLDAGSGNTIY

V: TRBV27
J: TRBJ1-2
size: NA
CDR3: ASSFGPGNYGYT

V: TRBV6-1
J: TRBJ2-7
size: NA
CDR3: ASSEADRPYEQY

V: TRBV29-1
J: TRBJ1-2
size: NA
CDR3: SVEPTGGNYGYT

V: TRBV4-1
J: TRBJ2-2
size: NA
CDR3: ASSPGGAYTGELF

V: TRBV7-6
J: TRBJ1-3
size: NA
CDR3: ASGATGASGNTIY